The source of this TCR beta chain is a study of cytomegalovirus exposure and HLA in healthy donors. Study conclusions and caveats: In a later analysis, an Asian-associated ancestry cluster reportedly showed fewer N-insertions than the roughly 690-donor mean.

Vbeta (60) and Jbeta (13) primers were used in the PCR. The assay was immunoSEQ multiplex PCR, and TCRdb's table has in-frame clones only and misses some. Among about 130,000 clones listed, 65% to 90% were seen once. This clone was seen once. Its antigen is as yet unknown. Unrecorded immune exposures were likely, despite nominal health at sampling. This TCR derives from a girl aged 2 to 10 in good health and CMV-seronegative. The sample consisted of PBMCs.

In nucleotides, the CDR3 is TGTGCCAGCAGCCGGACCGACAGGGCCGAGCAGTACTTC. Translated: CASSRTDRAEQYF. This rearrangement joins TRBV6-5 to TRBJ2-5; 7 bases line up with TRBD1. Judging by the DNA end, TRBJ2-7 fits better; the J call may be wrong. Per the germline V gene, CDR1 is MNHEY and CDR2 is SVGAGI. CDR3 length equals 13 residues.